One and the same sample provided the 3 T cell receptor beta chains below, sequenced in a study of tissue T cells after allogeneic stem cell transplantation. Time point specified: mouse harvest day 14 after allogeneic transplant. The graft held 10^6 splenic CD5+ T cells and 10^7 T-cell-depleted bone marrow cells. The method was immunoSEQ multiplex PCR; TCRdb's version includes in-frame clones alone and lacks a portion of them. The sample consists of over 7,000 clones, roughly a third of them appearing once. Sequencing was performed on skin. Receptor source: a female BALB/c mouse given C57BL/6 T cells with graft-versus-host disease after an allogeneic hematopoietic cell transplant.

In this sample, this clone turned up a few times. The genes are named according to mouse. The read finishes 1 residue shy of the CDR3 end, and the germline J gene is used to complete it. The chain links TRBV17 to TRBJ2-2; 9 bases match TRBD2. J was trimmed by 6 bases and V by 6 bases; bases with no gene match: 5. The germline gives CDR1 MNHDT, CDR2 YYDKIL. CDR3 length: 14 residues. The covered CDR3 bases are TGTGCTAGCAGAAACTGGGGGGATGCCGGGCAGCTCTAC. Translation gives CASRNWGDAGQLY. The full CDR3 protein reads CASRNWGDAGQLYF.

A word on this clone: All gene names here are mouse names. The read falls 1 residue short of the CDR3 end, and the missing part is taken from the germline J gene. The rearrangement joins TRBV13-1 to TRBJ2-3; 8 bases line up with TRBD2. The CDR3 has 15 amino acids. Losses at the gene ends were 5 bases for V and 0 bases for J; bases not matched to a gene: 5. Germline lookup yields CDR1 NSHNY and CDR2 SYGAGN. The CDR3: CASRRGGPSAETLYF. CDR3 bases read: TGTGCCAGCAGGAGGGGGGGGCCTAGTGCAGAAACGCTGTAT.

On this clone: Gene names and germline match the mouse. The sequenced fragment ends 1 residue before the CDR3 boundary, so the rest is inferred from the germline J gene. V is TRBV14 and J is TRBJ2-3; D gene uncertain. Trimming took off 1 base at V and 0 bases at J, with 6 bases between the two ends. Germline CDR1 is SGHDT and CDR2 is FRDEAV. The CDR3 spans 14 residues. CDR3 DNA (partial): TGTGCCAGCAGTTTCGGGCCTAGTGCAGAAACGCTGTAT. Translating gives CASSFGPSAETLY. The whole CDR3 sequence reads CASSFGPSAETLYF.